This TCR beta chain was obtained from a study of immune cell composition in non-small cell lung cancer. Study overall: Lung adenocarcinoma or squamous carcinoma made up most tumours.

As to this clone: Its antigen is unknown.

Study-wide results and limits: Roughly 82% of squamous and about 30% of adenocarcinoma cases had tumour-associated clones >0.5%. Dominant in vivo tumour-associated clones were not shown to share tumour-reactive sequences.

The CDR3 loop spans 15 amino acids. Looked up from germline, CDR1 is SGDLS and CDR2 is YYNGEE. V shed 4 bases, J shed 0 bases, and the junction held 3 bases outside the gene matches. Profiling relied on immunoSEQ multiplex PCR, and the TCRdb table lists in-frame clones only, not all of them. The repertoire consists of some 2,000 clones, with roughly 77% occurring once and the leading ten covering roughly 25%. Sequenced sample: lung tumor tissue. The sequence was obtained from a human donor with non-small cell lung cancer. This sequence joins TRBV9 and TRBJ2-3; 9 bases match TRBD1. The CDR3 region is CASSYGQGSTDTQYF. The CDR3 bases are TGTGCCAGCAGCTACGGACAGGGGAGCACAGATACGCAGTATTTT.